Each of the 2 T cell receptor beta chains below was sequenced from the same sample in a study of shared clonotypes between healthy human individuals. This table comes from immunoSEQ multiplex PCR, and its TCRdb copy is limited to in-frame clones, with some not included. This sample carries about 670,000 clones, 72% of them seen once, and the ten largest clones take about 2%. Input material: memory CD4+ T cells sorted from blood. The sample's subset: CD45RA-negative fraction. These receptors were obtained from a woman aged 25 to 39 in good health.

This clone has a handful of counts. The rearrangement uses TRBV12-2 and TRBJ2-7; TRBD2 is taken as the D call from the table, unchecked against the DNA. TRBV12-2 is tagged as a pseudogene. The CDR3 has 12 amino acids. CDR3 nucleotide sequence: TGTGCAAGTCGCCCGGGGGTCTACGAGCAGTACTTC. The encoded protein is CASRPGVYEQYF.

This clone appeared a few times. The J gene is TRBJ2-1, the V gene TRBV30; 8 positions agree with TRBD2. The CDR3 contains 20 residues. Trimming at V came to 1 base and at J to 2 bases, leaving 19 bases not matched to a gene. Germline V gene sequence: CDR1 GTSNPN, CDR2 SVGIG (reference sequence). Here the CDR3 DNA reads TGTGCCTGGAGTGGATGGGGAGATACTAGTATAGCGGGGACCTACAATGAGCAGTTCTTC. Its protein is CAWSGWGDTSIAGTYNEQFF.